The next 13 T cell receptor beta chains were all read from a single sample in a study of T cell responses to AZD1222 COVID-19 vaccine. The repertoire was sequenced with immunoSEQ multiplex PCR; TCRdb's copy has only in-frame clones and lacks some. The repertoire holds roughly 110,000 clones, with roughly 91% as singletons. Sequencing was performed on peripheral blood, taken 28 days after the second AZD1222 dose. All receptors derive from an adult who received the AZD1222 COVID-19 vaccine.

In nucleotides, the CDR3 is TGTGCCACCAGCAGAGGTCGGACAGGGGCGGCACACGAGCAGTACTTC. This gives the protein CATSRGRTGAAHEQYF. The chain joins TRBV15 to TRBJ2-7, with TRBD1 matching 9 bases. Germline V gene data show CDR1 as LNHNV and CDR2 as YYDKDF (reference sequence). CDR3 length: 16 residues. V was clipped by 1 base and J by 5 bases; unmatched bases: 9.

The CDR3 nucleotides are TGTGCCAGCAGCTTATACGGTACTAGCACAGATACGCAGTATTTT. Translation: CASSLYGTSTDTQYF. The J gene is TRBJ2-3, the V gene TRBV7-3; no clear D gene. Looked up from germline, CDR1 is SGHTA and CDR2 is FQGTGA. The CDR3 has 15 amino acids. V lost 2 bases and J lost 0, with 9 bases in between.

The CDR3 nucleotides are TGCGCCAGCAGCTTTAACTCTGGGGCCAACGTCCTGACTTTC. This translates into CASSFNSGANVLTF. The rearrangement uses TRBV5-1 and TRBJ2-6; no clear D. V lost 2 bases and J 0 bases, leaving 3 bases between the germline ends. The CDR3 consists of 14 residues. Germline-derived CDR1 and CDR2 are SGHRS and YFSETQ.

The count of this clone is one. The chain combines TRBV9 with TRBJ1-2; 8 positions agree with TRBD1. The CDR3 extends over 17 amino acids. The V gene's germline CDR1 is SGDLS and CDR2 YYNGEE. Trimming at V came to 0 bases and at J to 3 bases, leaving 10 bases not matched to a gene. This CDR3 is CASSVAGQGNPDYGYTF. The CDR3 region has the DNA TGTGCCAGCAGCGTAGCCGGACAGGGCAATCCTGACTATGGCTACACCTTC. Variable domain in full (rest from reference TRBV9 and TRBJ1-2): DSGVTQTPKHLITATGQRVTLRCSPRSGDLSVYWYQQSLDQGLQFLIQYYNGEERAKGNILERFSAQQFPDLHSELNLSSLELGDSALYFCASSVAGQGNPDYGYTFGSGTRLTVV.

The chain combines TRBV5-1 with TRBJ2-7; D unresolved. The CDR3 totals 14 residues. CDR1 and CDR2 (germline): SGHRS, YFSETQ. The ends were cut back, 4 bases at V and 0 bases at J, with 11 bases in the middle. DNA of the CDR3: TGCGCCAGCAGCCCGAAAAGGATCTCCTACGAGCAGTACTTC. It encodes CASSPKRISYEQYF. Full variable domain (rest looked up from reference TRBV5-1 and TRBJ2-7): KAGVTQTPRYLIKTRGQQVTLSCSPISGHRSVSWYQQTPGQGLQFLFEYFSETQRNKGNFPGRFSGRQFSNSRSEMNVSTLELGDSALYLCASSPKRISYEQYFGPGTRLTVT.

V and J are TRBV30 and TRBJ1-3, with D possibly TRBD1 on 5 matching bases. V dropped 3 bases and J dropped 0 bases, with 18 bases sitting between them. CDR3 length: 17 amino acids. The V gene's germline CDR1 is GTSNPN and CDR2 SVGIG (reference sequence). The CDR3 DNA sequence: TGTGCCTGGAGGCCGACCCTATGGAGGGGCTCTGGAAACACCATATATTTT. This gives the protein CAWRPTLWRGSGNTIYF.

CDR3 sequence: CASRYGNSVQPQHF. In DNA, the CDR3 is TGTGCCAGCAGGTACGGGAACTCCGTTCAGCCCCAGCATTTT. This chain links TRBV2 with TRBJ1-5, with no clear D. Germline CDR1 SNHLY, CDR2 FYNNEI. CDR3 length: 14 amino acids. Trimming took 6 bases from V and 6 from J, leaving 15 bases between them.

This clone was counted once. V usage is TRBV7-6 and J usage is TRBJ1-2, with unresolved D. Looked up from germline, CDR1 is SGHVS and CDR2 is FNYEAQ. Trimming pared 5 bases from V and 4 bases from J, leaving 11 bases between. The CDR3 runs to 13 residues. For the CDR3, the DNA is TGTGCCAGCAGCCTGGACGGGAGCTATGGCTACACCTTC. Translated, it gives CASSLDGSYGYTF. The variable domain in full, with the rest retrieved from reference TRBV7-6 and TRBJ1-2, is GAGVSQSPRYKVTKRGQDVALRCDPISGHVSLYWYRQALGQGPEFLTYFNYEAQQDKSGLPNDRFSAERPEGSISTLTIQRTEQRDSAMYRCASSLDGSYGYTFGSGTRLTVV.

The V gene is TRBV7-3, the J gene TRBJ1-2; TRBD1 matches 7 bases. CDR1 is SGHTA, CDR2 FQGTGA, per germline. After removal of 5 bases from V and 7 bases from J, the junction contained 7 bases not matched to a gene. The CDR3 loop spans 13 amino acids. CDR3 nucleotide sequence: TGTGCCAGCAGCACAGGGGCCACCGGTGGCTACACCTTC. This translates into CASSTGATGGYTF.

The gene calls are TRBV7-2 and TRBJ1-1, with TRBD1 as a possible D gene (5 bases). This CDR3 comprises 15 residues. V was shortened by 0 bases and J by 2 bases, with 10 bases between the two germline ends. CDR1 and CDR2 (germline): SGHTA, FQGNSA. The CDR3 nucleotides are TGTGCCAGCAGCTTAGCGCTCCAGGGAAACACTGAAGCTTTCTTT. This gives the protein CASSLALQGNTEAFF. Together with reference TRBV7-2 and TRBJ1-1, the CDR3 gives the full variable domain: GAGVSQSPSNKVTEKGKDVELRCDPISGHTALYWYRQSLGQGLEFLIYFQGNSAPDKSGLPSDRFSAERTGGSVSTLTIQRTQQEDSAVYLCASSLALQGNTEAFFGQGTRLTVV.

This rearrangement joins TRBV6-5 to TRBJ2-1, with 7 positions matching TRBD1. This CDR3 comprises 13 residues. With V trimmed by 10 bases and J by 6 bases, 9 bases remained unmatched. Germline V CDR1 and CDR2: MNHEY, SVGAGI. In nucleotides, the CDR3 is TGTGCCACTCGACAGGGATTTATCAATGAGCAGTTCTTC. The encoded protein is CATRQGFINEQFF.

The V gene is TRBV6-5, the J gene TRBJ1-1, with unresolved D. The CDR3 contains 12 residues. Trimming took 8 bases from V and 0 from J, leaving 7 bases between them. Germline-derived CDR1 and CDR2 are MNHEY and SVGAGI. The CDR3 DNA reads TGTGCCAGCTACAGATTGAACACTGAAGCTTTCTTT. Translation gives CASYRLNTEAFF.

The chain links TRBV4-3 to TRBJ2-3; D call uncertain. Between the trimmed V and J ends, which lost 4 bases and 2 bases, there was a span of 7 bases. The CDR3 is made up of 13 amino acids. Germline-derived CDR1 and CDR2 are LGHNA and YSLEER. In DNA form, the CDR3 reads TGCGCCAGCAGCCTTTATATCACAGATACGCAGTATTTT. This codes for CASSLYITDTQYF.